The rows below give T cell receptor beta chains drawn from one sample of a study of CD8+ T cells in alopecia areata. The table came from immunoSEQ multiplex PCR; TCRdb's copy has only in-frame clones and leaves some out. Here the sample spans about 130,000 clones, around 50% being singletons. The specimen was CD4+ T cells sorted from blood, collected at week 0. The source of these receptors is a human donor with alopecia areata. The CDR3 runs from the conserved cysteine through the conserved F or W. Each record gives: clone size, D gene, J gene, CDR3 length, V gene, CDR3 DNA, CDR3 protein. A D gene is named only where the DNA matches it firmly. Clone sizes are given selectively: once, few, many, or a class where the clone is expanded.

size: NA; D: NA; J: TRBJ2-4; length: 13; V: TRBV9; DNA: TGTGCCAGCGGCACTTCGAGGGAGACCATTCAGTACTTC; CDR3: CASGTSRETIQYF
size: few; D: TRBD1; J: TRBJ2-7; length: 15; V: TRBV5-1; DNA: TGCGCCAGCAGCCTTAGCCGGGACAGGGGAAACGAGCAGTACTTC; CDR3: CASSLSRDRGNEQYF
size: NA; D: TRBD1; J: TRBJ2-2; length: 15; V: TRBV19; DNA: TGTGCCAGTAAAACAGGGGGTGGGAACACCGGGGAGCTGTTTTTT; CDR3: CASKTGGGNTGELFF
size: NA; D: NA; J: TRBJ2-3; length: 14; V: TRBV29-1; DNA: TGCAGCGTTACCGCAGGGCTAGGCACAGATACGCAGTATTTT; CDR3: CSVTAGLGTDTQYF
size: many; D: TRBD1; J: TRBJ2-6; length: 19; V: TRBV4-1; DNA: TGCGCCAGCAGCCTTATACCCGGGACAGGGGGCAATAGGGCCAACGTCCTGACTTTC; CDR3: CASSLIPGTGGNRANVLTF
size: NA; D: NA; J: TRBJ2-1; length: 16; V: TRBV4-3; DNA: TGCGCCAGCAGCGCCCGGACAGTGGGTCCCTACAATGAGCAGTTCTTC; CDR3: CASSARTVGPYNEQFF
size: NA; D: NA; J: TRBJ2-1; length: 15; V: TRBV18; DNA: TGTGCCAGCTCACCACCGGGGAGTACCAACAATGAGCAGTTCTTC; CDR3: CASSPPGSTNNEQFF
size: once; D: NA; J: TRBJ2-7; length: 11; V: TRBV25-1; DNA: TGTGCCAGCAGTGAATTCAGCGAGCAGTACTTC; CDR3: CASSEFSEQYF
size: NA; D: NA; J: TRBJ2-5; length: 13; V: TRBV12-1; DNA: TGTGCCAGCAGCTTTTTGGGTAAAGAGACCCAGTACTTC; CDR3: CASSFLGKETQYF
size: NA; D: TRBD2; J: TRBJ2-3; length: 20; V: TRBV4-3; DNA: TGCGCCAGCAGCCAAGATAGGACTAGCGGGGGCCACAGTTCCACAGATACGCAGTATTTT; CDR3: CASSQDRTSGGHSSTDTQYF
size: NA; D: TRBD2; J: TRBJ2-5; length: 14; V: TRBV9; DNA: TGTGCCAGCAGCGTAGCCGGGGGGATGGGGGCCCAGTACTTC; CDR3: CASSVAGGMGAQYF
size: NA; D: TRBD1; J: TRBJ1-2; length: 14; V: TRBV28; DNA: TGTGCCAGCAGTTTAGGGGACAGGGGCTATGGCTACACCTTC; CDR3: CASSLGDRGYGYTF
size: NA; D: NA; J: TRBJ2-2; length: 14; V: TRBV4-2; DNA: TGTGCCAGCAGGTGGGACGAGAACACCGGGGAGCTGTTTTTT; CDR3: CASRWDENTGELFF
size: NA; D: NA; J: TRBJ2-1; length: 15; V: TRBV28; DNA: TGTGCCAGCAAAATGGCTAGCACGATGACAAATGAGCAGTTCTTC; CDR3: CASKMASTMTNEQFF
size: few; D: NA; J: TRBJ2-7; length: 12; V: TRBV29-1; DNA: TGCAGCGTTATCCACAGGCGCTACGAGCAGTACTTC; CDR3: CSVIHRRYEQYF
size: NA; D: NA; J: TRBJ2-7; length: 12; V: TRBV18; DNA: TGTGCCAGCTCACCTGGGGAAAACGAGCAGTACTTC; CDR3: CASSPGENEQYF
size: NA; D: NA; J: TRBJ1-5; length: 15; V: TRBV5-1; DNA: TGTGCCAGCAGCTTGGCCAGGACTAGCAATCAGCCCCAGCATTTT; CDR3: CASSLARTSNQPQHF